Each of the 21 T cell receptor beta chains below was sequenced from the same sample in a study of graft-versus-host responses after intestinal transplantation. Some clones are missing from TCRdb's copy, which holds only in-frame ones; the method was immunoSEQ multiplex PCR. Of over 70,000 clones listed, around 87% are singletons. The antigens these receptors bind are not known. This sample comprised unstimulated CD8+ T cells sorted from spleen or lymph node cells, obtained before transplant. These TCRs come from a human donor who was the organ donor for an intestinal transplant.

The rearrangement joins TRBV15 to TRBJ1-3; 8 bases map to TRBD1. V was pared by 4 bases and J by 4 bases, with 3 bases of the junction left unmatched. The CDR3 covers 14 residues. Germline lookup yields CDR1 LNHNV and CDR2 YYDKDF (reference sequence). The CDR3 DNA reads as TGTGCCACCAGCACGACAGGGGAAGGAAACACCATATATTTT. Residues: CATSTTGEGNTIYF.

The chain links TRBV28 to TRBJ1-1; 7 positions match TRBD1. After removal of 7 bases from V and 7 bases from J, the junction contained 9 bases not matched to a gene. CDR1 is MDHEN, CDR2 SYDVKM, per germline. This CDR3 has 13 amino acids. Written as DNA, the CDR3 is TGTGCCAGCATCATGACAGGGCAGATTGAAGCTTTCTTT. Translated, it gives CASIMTGQIEAFF.

V is TRBV5-1 and J is TRBJ1-2; 10 bases agree with TRBD1. The CDR3 is 16 residues long. CDR1 SGHRS and CDR2 YFSETQ come from the germline V gene. V was pared by 1 base and J by 4 bases, with 7 bases of the junction left unmatched. CDR3 nucleotides: TGCGCCAGCAGCTTGACATCCGGGACAGGGGCCTATGGCTACACCTTC. It yields the protein CASSLTSGTGAYGYTF. The full variable domain, with the rest looked up from reference TRBV5-1 and TRBJ1-2, is KAGVTQTPRYLIKTRGQQVTLSCSPISGHRSVSWYQQTPGQGLQFLFEYFSETQRNKGNFPGRFSGRQFSNSRSEMNVSTLELGDSALYLCASSLTSGTGAYGYTFGSGTRLTVV.

The chain links TRBV6-1 to TRBJ1-3; possibly TRBD1 for D (6 bases). CDR1 is MNHNS and CDR2 is SASEGT in the germline V gene. V was shortened by 6 bases and J by 0 bases, with 12 bases between the two germline ends. The CDR3 has 15 residues. The DNA for the CDR3 is TGTGCCAGCAGAAACAGGGATGCCTCTGGAAACACCATATATTTT. Its translation is CASRNRDASGNTIYF.

In its sample, this clone was seen once. V usage is TRBV29-1 and J usage is TRBJ2-1, with D possibly matching TRBD2 (6 bases). CDR3 length equals 10 residues. The germline V and J ends were trimmed by 7 bases and 6 bases, with 7 bases remaining between them. Germline CDR1 is SQVTM and CDR2 is ANQGSEA. CDR3 nucleotide sequence: TGCAGCGGGGGGGTCAATGAGCAGTTCTTC. Protein sequence: CSGGVNEQFF.

The chain carries TRBV5-5 and TRBJ2-7; a weak D match, TRBD2 (6 bases). V was cut by 4 bases and J by 1 base, with 6 bases left in between. The CDR3 has 12 amino acids. Germline V gene lookup returns CDR1 SGHKS and CDR2 YYEKEE (reference sequence). CDR3: CASSRESYEQYV. For the CDR3, the DNA is TGTGCCAGCAGCCGGGAGTCCTACGAGCAGTACGTC.

This clone was seen once. The CDR3 spells CASSWTGLPYEQYV. The CDR3 DNA reads as TGCGCCAGCAGCTGGACAGGGCTACCCTACGAGCAGTACGTC. The chain couples TRBV5-1 to TRBJ2-7; 8 bases are a match to TRBD1. Trimming cost V 3 bases and J 2 bases; bases outside gene matches: 4. This CDR3 has 14 residues. The germline V gene encodes CDR1 SGHRS and CDR2 YFSETQ.

The chain recombines TRBV6-6 with TRBJ1-4; D call uncertain. V lost 4 bases, J lost 8 bases, and 17 bases lay in between. The germline V gene has CDR1 MNHNY and CDR2 SVGAGI (reference sequence). The CDR3 covers 15 residues. The CDR3 coding sequence is TGTGCCAGCAGTTCCATCGACGGACTTACGGAAAAACTGTTTTTT. It specifies CASSSIDGLTEKLFF.

The chain uses TRBV11-2 and TRBJ1-2; D not resolved. Deletions cut 1 base from V and 6 bases from J, with 3 bases between. Germline CDR1 SGHAT, CDR2 FQNNGV. The CDR3 consists of 11 residues. The CDR3 nucleotides are TGTGCCAGCAGCTTAGCGGATGGCTACACCTTC. Translating it yields CASSLADGYTF.

In its sample, this clone was seen a few times. The rearrangement joins TRBV4-3 to TRBJ2-5; 7 nucleotides align to TRBD1. The trim removed 3 bases at V and 0 bases at J, leaving 7 bases unmatched. CDR3 length: 16 residues. The V gene's germline CDR1 is LGHNA and CDR2 YSLEER. The CDR3 coding sequence is TGCGCCAGCAGCCAGGTATTCGACAGGGACCAAGAGACCCAGTACTTC. It encodes CASSQVFDRDQETQYF.

J is TRBJ2-3 and V is TRBV7-6, with D maybe TRBD2 (7 bases). Per the germline V gene, CDR1 is SGHVS and CDR2 is FNYEAQ. V was shortened by 4 bases and J by 5 bases, with 16 bases between the two germline ends. The CDR3 loop spans 15 amino acids. CDR3 region: CASSWTGGRIDTQYF. For the CDR3, the DNA is TGTGCCAGCAGCTGGACGGGGGGCCGAATAGATACGCAGTATTTT.

This chain links TRBV27 with TRBJ1-5; 8 bases map to TRBD1. Per germline, CDR1 MNHEY and CDR2 SMNVEV (reference sequence). The CDR3 length is 15 residues. Trimming cost V 3 bases and J 9 bases; bases outside gene matches: 10. The CDR3 sequence: CASSLGGQGLWPQHF. DNA for the CDR3: TGTGCCAGCAGTTTGGGAGGACAGGGCCTTTGGCCCCAGCATTTT.

This clone has only one observation. J is TRBJ1-4 and V is TRBV29-1, with 11 nucleotides matching TRBD1. CDR1 SQVTM and CDR2 ANQGSEA come from the germline V gene. The CDR3 extends over 13 amino acids. With V trimmed by 4 bases and J by 8 bases, 3 bases remained unmatched. CDR3 sequence (DNA): TGCAGCGTTGGGACAGGGGGCAGGGAAAAACTGTTTTTT. Encoded protein: CSVGTGGREKLFF. Filled out from reference TRBV29-1 and TRBJ1-4, the complete variable domain reads SAVISQKPSRDICQRGTSLTIQCQVDSQVTMMFWYRQQPGQSLTLIATANQGSEATYESGFVIDKFPISRPNLTFSTLTVSNMSPEDSSIYLCSVGTGGREKLFFGSGTQLSVL.

The chain carries TRBV9 and TRBJ1-2, with a possible D match to TRBD1 (5 bases). The CDR3 has 15 residues. Trimming took off 0 bases at V and 6 bases at J, with 15 bases between the two ends. Germline V gives CDR1 SGDLS, CDR2 YYNGEE. CDR3 in amino acids: CASSVGAVGGDGYTF. Here the CDR3 DNA reads TGTGCCAGCAGCGTAGGGGCAGTCGGGGGAGATGGCTACACCTTC. Looking up the rest from reference TRBV9 and TRBJ1-2 gives the full variable domain: DSGVTQTPKHLITATGQRVTLRCSPRSGDLSVYWYQQSLDQGLQFLIQYYNGEERAKGNILERFSAQQFPDLHSELNLSSLELGDSALYFCASSVGAVGGDGYTFGSGTRLTVV.

The chain has TRBV14 and TRBJ2-1, with 7 positions matching TRBD1. Germline trimming cut 1 base from V and 7 bases from J; bases unmatched to any gene: 7. Germline loops: CDR1 SGHDN, CDR2 FVKESK. The CDR3 sequence is 15 residues long. CDR3 loop: CASSQVRGLGNEQFF. As DNA, the CDR3 is TGTGCCAGCAGCCAAGTGAGGGGGCTGGGGAATGAGCAGTTCTTC.

This chain connects TRBV27 to TRBJ2-1, with TRBD2 matching 11 bases. CDR3 length: 16 residues. Unmatched junction bases numbered 10, after V lost 5 bases and J lost 7 bases. Germline loops: CDR1 MNHEY, CDR2 SMNVEV (reference sequence). CDR3 DNA sequence: TGTGCCAGCAGTATCCACCTTAGCGGGGGGGCAAATGAGCAGTTCTTC. The encoded protein is CASSIHLSGGANEQFF.

The chain links TRBV30 to TRBJ2-6, with TRBD1 as a possible D gene (7 bases). Germline CDR1 and CDR2: GTSNPN and SVGIG (reference sequence). CDR3 length equals 20 residues. V lost 4 bases and J lost 1, with 26 bases in between. The CDR3 DNA reads TGTGCCTGGATGGTACTCGGCAGGGGGGTCTTAGGATCTGGGGCCAACGTCCTGACTTTC. Translating gives CAWMVLGRGVLGSGANVLTF.

The chain recombines TRBV4-3 with TRBJ1-6; D is unclear. V shed 2 bases and J shed 0 bases, with 8 bases lying between them. Germline loops: CDR1 LGHNA, CDR2 YSLEER. The CDR3 totals 16 residues. CDR3 protein: CASSQNSPSYNSPLHF. The CDR3 DNA reads TGCGCCAGCAGCCAAAACTCGCCCTCCTATAATTCACCCCTCCACTTT.

The chain joins TRBV10-1 to TRBJ2-2, with 7 bases that match TRBD1. This CDR3 spans 16 amino acids. The trim removed 2 bases at V and 2 bases at J, leaving 5 bases unmatched. CDR1 and CDR2 from the germline V gene are WNHNN and SYGVQD (reference sequence). The CDR3: CASSERDSLNTGELFF. CDR3 DNA: TGCGCCAGCAGTGAGAGGGACAGCCTTAACACCGGGGAGCTGTTTTTT.

The chain links TRBV2 to TRBJ2-5; 8 nucleotides match TRBD2. V shed 11 bases, J shed 3 bases, and the junction held 11 bases outside the gene matches. Germline-derived CDR1 and CDR2 are SNHLY and FYNNEI. CDR3 length: 14 amino acids. The CDR3 protein is CASYSGTSEETQYF. In DNA, the CDR3 is TGTGCCTCTTATTCCGGGACTAGTGAAGAGACCCAGTACTTC.

The gene calls are TRBV10-1 and TRBJ2-7, with 10 bases lining up with TRBD1. CDR3 length equals 17 residues. Germline CDR1 reads WNHNN; CDR2 reads SYGVQD (reference sequence). The V segment lost 3 bases and the J segment 4 bases; nucleotides outside the gene matches: 12. The CDR3 here is CASSDQNYRDRGYEQYV. The CDR3 DNA sequence: TGCGCCAGCAGTGACCAGAATTACCGGGACAGGGGTTACGAGCAGTACGTC.